These T cell receptor beta chains were read from a single sample in a study of blood T cell repertoires in COVID-19. Profiling relied on immunoSEQ multiplex PCR, and the TCRdb table lists in-frame clones only, not all of them. The table records about 130,000 clones, about 80% of them present only once. The specimen was peripheral blood. These receptors originate from a middle-aged man with active or convalescent COVID-19. CDR3s include the opening cysteine and the closing phenylalanine or tryptophan. The order of the fields is CDR3 length, clone size, D gene, J gene, V gene, CDR3 DNA, CDR3 protein. A D gene is named only where the DNA matches it firmly. Size tells how often a clone was seen (once, few, many) or the class of an expanded clone, and some rows leave it out.

CDR3 length: 15; clone size: .; D gene: TRBD2; J gene: TRBJ2-1; V gene: TRBV6-2/TRBV6-3; CDR3 DNA: TGTGCCAGCAGTTACGGACTAGCGGATAACAATGAGCAGTTCTTC; CDR3 protein: CASSYGLADNNEQFF
CDR3 length: 16; clone size: .; D gene: .; J gene: TRBJ1-2; V gene: TRBV14; CDR3 DNA: TGTGCCAGCAGCCAAGATTCTTTGTCGCAGGGCTATGGCTACACCTTC; CDR3 protein: CASSQDSLSQGYGYTF
CDR3 length: 10; clone size: .; D gene: .; J gene: TRBJ1-3; V gene: TRBV27; CDR3 DNA: TGTGCCAGACTTGGAAACACCATATATTTT; CDR3 protein: CARLGNTIYF
CDR3 length: 15; clone size: .; D gene: .; J gene: TRBJ1-5; V gene: TRBV6-1; CDR3 DNA: TGTGCCAGCAGTGAAGATAAGGGGCCGGGTCAGCCCCAGCATTTT; CDR3 protein: CASSEDKGPGQPQHF
CDR3 length: 15; clone size: .; D gene: TRBD1; J gene: TRBJ1-5; V gene: TRBV5-5; CDR3 DNA: TGTGCCAGCAGCCTGTTACAGGGGGCGCCTGAGCCCCAGCATTTT; CDR3 protein: CASSLLQGAPEPQHF
CDR3 length: 14; clone size: .; D gene: TRBD1; J gene: TRBJ2-7; V gene: TRBV11-2; CDR3 DNA: TGTGCCAGCAGCAGGACAGGGGGCCAAAACGAGCAGTACTTC; CDR3 protein: CASSRTGGQNEQYF
CDR3 length: 18; clone size: .; D gene: TRBD2; J gene: TRBJ2-7; V gene: TRBV3-1/TRBV3-2; CDR3 DNA: TGTGCCAGCAGCCACGATATCCCTGGACCCGGGAGGTCCTACGAGCAGTACTTC; CDR3 protein: CASSHDIPGPGRSYEQYF
CDR3 length: 13; clone size: .; D gene: .; J gene: TRBJ2-5; V gene: TRBV11-2; CDR3 DNA: TGTGCCAGCAGCGTGGACAGAGCAGAGACCCAGTACTTC; CDR3 protein: CASSVDRAETQYF
CDR3 length: 14; clone size: .; D gene: TRBD2; J gene: TRBJ2-7; V gene: TRBV5-1; CDR3 DNA: TGCGCCAGCAGCCCCCTAGCGCTAGCGGGGGAGCAGTACTTC; CDR3 protein: CASSPLALAGEQYF
CDR3 length: 14; clone size: .; D gene: TRBD1; J gene: TRBJ2-4; V gene: TRBV6-5; CDR3 DNA: TGTGCCAGCAGGGGGGACAGGGTCGGAAACATTCAGTACTTC; CDR3 protein: CASRGDRVGNIQYF
CDR3 length: 14; clone size: .; D gene: TRBD2; J gene: TRBJ2-1; V gene: TRBV2; CDR3 DNA: TGTGCCAGCAGTGGTGGACTAGGGGTAAATGAGCAGTTCTTC; CDR3 protein: CASSGGLGVNEQFF
CDR3 length: 15; clone size: many; D gene: TRBD1; J gene: TRBJ2-2; V gene: TRBV19; CDR3 DNA: TGTGCCAGTAGTCTAACAGGGGGGAACACCGGGGAGCTGTTTTTT; CDR3 protein: CASSLTGGNTGELFF
CDR3 length: 14; clone size: .; D gene: .; J gene: TRBJ2-5; V gene: TRBV3-1/TRBV3-2; CDR3 DNA: TGTGCCAGCAGCCAAGTGCCGGGGAGGGAGACCCAGTACTTC; CDR3 protein: CASSQVPGRETQYF
CDR3 length: 17; clone size: .; D gene: .; J gene: TRBJ1-6; V gene: TRBV9; CDR3 DNA: TGTGCCAGCAGCGTAGATCGGGAAAGCTCCTATAATTCACCCCTCCACTTT; CDR3 protein: CASSVDRESSYNSPLHF
CDR3 length: 17; clone size: .; D gene: TRBD1; J gene: TRBJ1-6; V gene: TRBV27; CDR3 DNA: TGTGCCAGCAGAAGGGACAGGGGTCTGGGAGATAATTCACCCCTCCACTTT; CDR3 protein: CASRRDRGLGDNSPLHF
CDR3 length: 13; clone size: .; D gene: .; J gene: TRBJ1-2; V gene: TRBV19; CDR3 DNA: TGTGCCAGTAGTTCACTCCAGGGGAATGGCTACACCTTC; CDR3 protein: CASSSLQGNGYTF
CDR3 length: 13; clone size: .; D gene: .; J gene: TRBJ2-7; V gene: TRBV6-1; CDR3 DNA: TGTGCCAGCAGTGAAGCGGGGGGGCCCGAGCAGTACTTC; CDR3 protein: CASSEAGGPEQYF
CDR3 length: 16; clone size: .; D gene: TRBD2; J gene: TRBJ2-3; V gene: TRBV24-1; CDR3 DNA: TGTGCCACCAGTGGATGGACTAGCGGAAGCACAGATACGCAGTATTTT; CDR3 protein: CATSGWTSGSTDTQYF
CDR3 length: 14; clone size: .; D gene: TRBD1; J gene: TRBJ2-1; V gene: TRBV5-6; CDR3 DNA: TGTGCCAGCAGCTGGGGGACAGAGTACAATGAGCAGTTCTTC; CDR3 protein: CASSWGTEYNEQFF
CDR3 length: 14; clone size: .; D gene: .; J gene: TRBJ2-3; V gene: TRBV9; CDR3 DNA: TGTGCCAGCAGCGTAGTTGGAGCGTCAGATACGCAGTATTTT; CDR3 protein: CASSVVGASDTQYF
CDR3 length: 12; clone size: .; D gene: .; J gene: TRBJ2-5; V gene: TRBV7-2; CDR3 DNA: TGTGCCAGCAGCTATTTTGGCGAGACCCAGTACTTC; CDR3 protein: CASSYFGETQYF
CDR3 length: 21; clone size: .; D gene: TRBD1; J gene: TRBJ1-2; V gene: TRBV5-1; CDR3 DNA: TGCGCCAGCAGCTATCTTTATCTTGACGGGGACAGGGGGCGAGGCGTATATGGCTACACCTTC; CDR3 protein: CASSYLYLDGDRGRGVYGYTF
CDR3 length: 13; clone size: .; D gene: .; J gene: TRBJ1-1; V gene: TRBV5-6; CDR3 DNA: TGTGCCAGCAGCTTGACAGTCGGCACTGAAGCTTTCTTT; CDR3 protein: CASSLTVGTEAFF
CDR3 length: 18; clone size: .; D gene: TRBD1; J gene: TRBJ1-6; V gene: TRBV14; CDR3 DNA: TGTGCCAGCAGCCAAGATCGGGGACAGGGAAGTTATAATTCACCCCTCCACTTT; CDR3 protein: CASSQDRGQGSYNSPLHF
CDR3 length: 17; clone size: once; D gene: .; J gene: TRBJ2-7; V gene: TRBV5-1; CDR3 DNA: TGCGCCAGCAGCGCGGTGGGGACTCCAAGTAGCTCCTACGAGCAGTACTTC; CDR3 protein: CASSAVGTPSSSYEQYF
CDR3 length: 12; clone size: .; D gene: .; J gene: TRBJ1-3; V gene: TRBV29-1; CDR3 DNA: TGCAGCGTTGGGACTCCAGGAAACACCATATATTTT; CDR3 protein: CSVGTPGNTIYF
CDR3 length: 15; clone size: .; D gene: TRBD1; J gene: TRBJ1-2; V gene: TRBV7-9; CDR3 DNA: TGTGCCAGCAGCTTCGCCCAGGGGGCCAGCTATGGCTACACCTTC; CDR3 protein: CASSFAQGASYGYTF
CDR3 length: 15; clone size: .; D gene: .; J gene: TRBJ1-2; V gene: TRBV4-3; CDR3 DNA: TGCGCCAGCAGCCAAGGGGTGACTCTAAACTATGGCTACACCTTC; CDR3 protein: CASSQGVTLNYGYTF
CDR3 length: 11; clone size: .; D gene: .; J gene: TRBJ2-5; V gene: TRBV5-6; CDR3 DNA: TGTGCCAGCAGCTTGGCCAAGACCCAGTACTTC; CDR3 protein: CASSLAKTQYF
CDR3 length: 16; clone size: .; D gene: .; J gene: TRBJ1-5; V gene: TRBV2; CDR3 DNA: TGTGCCAGCAGGGGATCGGGGAGGGGCGGAAATCAGCCCCAGCATTTT; CDR3 protein: CASRGSGRGGNQPQHF
CDR3 length: 14; clone size: .; D gene: TRBD1; J gene: TRBJ1-4; V gene: TRBV25-1; CDR3 DNA: TGTGCCAGCAGTGGACAGGGAACTAATGAAAAACTGTTTTTT; CDR3 protein: CASSGQGTNEKLFF
CDR3 length: 14; clone size: once; D gene: .; J gene: TRBJ2-2; V gene: TRBV5-1; CDR3 DNA: TGCGCCAGCAGCTTGACGGGGGACACCGGGGAGCTGTTTTTT; CDR3 protein: CASSLTGDTGELFF
CDR3 length: 14; clone size: .; D gene: .; J gene: TRBJ2-2; V gene: TRBV9; CDR3 DNA: TGTGCCAGCAGCTCACAGGGGAACACCGGGGAGCTGTTTTTT; CDR3 protein: CASSSQGNTGELFF
CDR3 length: 14; clone size: .; D gene: .; J gene: TRBJ1-1; V gene: TRBV9; CDR3 DNA: TGTGCCAGCAGCGTAGCTCAGGGGTCCACTGAAGCTTTCTTT; CDR3 protein: CASSVAQGSTEAFF
CDR3 length: 12; clone size: .; D gene: .; J gene: TRBJ2-4; V gene: TRBV30; CDR3 DNA: TGTGCCGGAAATCTACAGGGTAACATTCAGTACTTC; CDR3 protein: CAGNLQGNIQYF
CDR3 length: 16; clone size: .; D gene: .; J gene: TRBJ1-3; V gene: TRBV7-6; CDR3 DNA: TGTGCCAGCAGTAGCCGAGGAGACCAAGACGGAAACACCATATATTTT; CDR3 protein: CASSSRGDQDGNTIYF
CDR3 length: 14; clone size: .; D gene: .; J gene: TRBJ2-5; V gene: TRBV18; CDR3 DNA: TGTGCCAGCGGGACCCAGGGGTTGAGAGAGACCCAGTACTTC; CDR3 protein: CASGTQGLRETQYF
CDR3 length: 13; clone size: .; D gene: TRBD1; J gene: TRBJ2-7; V gene: TRBV11-2; CDR3 DNA: TGTGCCAGCAGCATCGAACCACAGGGGGAGCAGTACTTC; CDR3 protein: CASSIEPQGEQYF
CDR3 length: 11; clone size: .; D gene: .; J gene: TRBJ2-7; V gene: TRBV5-1; CDR3 DNA: TGCGCCAGCAGGGCGGTCAGAGAGCAGTACTTC; CDR3 protein: CASRAVREQYF
CDR3 length: 12; clone size: .; D gene: TRBD1; J gene: TRBJ2-7; V gene: TRBV10-3; CDR3 DNA: TGTGCCATCAGTGGACAGGGCTACGAGCAGTACTTC; CDR3 protein: CAISGQGYEQYF
CDR3 length: 14; clone size: .; D gene: .; J gene: TRBJ1-5; V gene: TRBV19; CDR3 DNA: TGTGCCAGTAGTATTGGTCAGGGAGGGCAGCCCCAGCATTTT; CDR3 protein: CASSIGQGGQPQHF
CDR3 length: 20; clone size: .; D gene: TRBD1; J gene: TRBJ2-7; V gene: TRBV6-1; CDR3 DNA: TGTGCCAGCAGTGAAGAATGGTCGGGACAGGGCCCCAAGGGCTCCTACGAGCAGTACTTC; CDR3 protein: CASSEEWSGQGPKGSYEQYF
CDR3 length: 15; clone size: .; D gene: TRBD2; J gene: TRBJ2-3; V gene: TRBV6-5; CDR3 DNA: TGTGCCAGCAGTATTGGACTAGCGGGCACCGTAGCGCAGTATTTT; CDR3 protein: CASSIGLAGTVAQYF
CDR3 length: 16; clone size: .; D gene: TRBD1; J gene: TRBJ2-2; V gene: TRBV5-1; CDR3 DNA: TGCGCCAGCAGCTACCGGGACAGCCTGAACACCGGGGAGCTGTTTTTT; CDR3 protein: CASSYRDSLNTGELFF
CDR3 length: 14; clone size: few; D gene: .; J gene: TRBJ1-1; V gene: TRBV30; CDR3 DNA: TGTGCCTGGAGTGTATCCGGTTTGAACACTGAAGCTTTCTTT; CDR3 protein: CAWSVSGLNTEAFF
CDR3 length: 13; clone size: .; D gene: .; J gene: TRBJ1-3; V gene: TRBV19; CDR3 DNA: TGTGCCAGTAGAGTCAGCTCTGGAAACACCATATATTTT; CDR3 protein: CASRVSSGNTIYF
CDR3 length: 15; clone size: few; D gene: .; J gene: TRBJ2-3; V gene: TRBV27; CDR3 DNA: TGTGCCAGTTGGCCCCCGGGCCTTGGGGCCGATACGCAGTATTTT; CDR3 protein: CASWPPGLGADTQYF
CDR3 length: 14; clone size: .; D gene: TRBD1; J gene: TRBJ1-6; V gene: TRBV13; CDR3 DNA: TGTGCCAGCAGCTTAGGGACAGGGGCTTCACCCCTCCACTTT; CDR3 protein: CASSLGTGASPLHF
CDR3 length: 14; clone size: .; D gene: .; J gene: TRBJ2-5; V gene: TRBV5-4; CDR3 DNA: TGTGCCAGCAGCTTGGCCGGGGGAGAGGAGACCCAGTACTTC; CDR3 protein: CASSLAGGEETQYF
CDR3 length: 15; clone size: .; D gene: .; J gene: TRBJ2-1; V gene: TRBV2; CDR3 DNA: TGTGCCAGCACTGCCGAGGCTAGCTCCTACAATGAGCAGTTCTTC; CDR3 protein: CASTAEASSYNEQFF